This entry concerns a single T cell receptor beta chain. The sample is drawn from a study of blood T cell repertoires in COVID-19. Some clones are missing from TCRdb's copy, which holds only in-frame ones; the method was immunoSEQ multiplex PCR. Of roughly 400,000 clones listed, 88% are singletons. The CDR3 spans 15 residues. The J segment lost 5 bases and the V segment lost 5 bases, leaving 3 bases of the junction unmatched. CDR1 KGHSH and CDR2 LQKENI come from the germline V gene. Individuals aged roughly 18 to 90 years were recruited from approximately 24 US areas. The rearrangement links TRBV18 to TRBJ2-1, with 13 bases that match TRBD2. The receptor was derived from a woman aged 18 to 35 who had been exposed to COVID-19. The sequenced sample consisted of PBMCs or T cells enriched from blood (not recorded which). CDR3 amino acids: CASSALAGGHNEQFF. The CDR3 nucleotides read TGTGCCAGCTCAGCACTAGCGGGGGGGCACAATGAGCAGTTCTTC. Full variable domain (rest looked up from reference TRBV18 and TRBJ2-1): NAGVMQNPRHLVRRRGQEARLRCSPMKGHSHVYWYRQLPEEGLKFMVYLQKENIIDESGMPKERFSAEFPKEGPSILRIQQVVRGDSAAYFCASSALAGGHNEQFFGPGTRLTVL.